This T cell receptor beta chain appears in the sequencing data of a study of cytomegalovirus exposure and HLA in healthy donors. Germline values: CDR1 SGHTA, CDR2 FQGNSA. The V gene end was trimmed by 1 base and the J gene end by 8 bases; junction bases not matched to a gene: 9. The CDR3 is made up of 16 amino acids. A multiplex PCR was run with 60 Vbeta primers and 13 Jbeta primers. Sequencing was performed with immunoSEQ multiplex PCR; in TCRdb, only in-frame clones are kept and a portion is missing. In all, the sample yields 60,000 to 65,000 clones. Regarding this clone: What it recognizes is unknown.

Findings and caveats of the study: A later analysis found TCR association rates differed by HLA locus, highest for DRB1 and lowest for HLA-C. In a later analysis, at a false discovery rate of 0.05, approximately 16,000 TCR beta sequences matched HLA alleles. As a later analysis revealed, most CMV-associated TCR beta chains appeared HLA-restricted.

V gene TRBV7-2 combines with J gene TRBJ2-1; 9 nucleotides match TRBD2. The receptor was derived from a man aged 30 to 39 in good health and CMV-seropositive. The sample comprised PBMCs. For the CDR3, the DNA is TGTGCCAGCAGCTTAGTTGGTAGCGGGGGTGCTGATGAGCAGTTCTTC. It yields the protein CASSLVGSGGADEQFF.